This record looks at one T cell receptor beta chain sequence and its context. What antigen it recognizes has not been identified. No base quality information exists; no much larger clone differs at one position. Explained via the paper, the time point label denotes: 20 to 30 months on ibrutinib. Roughly 1.8 micrograms of genomic DNA were extracted from cryopreserved PBMCs for TCR beta library preparation. Longitudinal blood samples from CLL patients receiving ibrutinib monotherapy were subjected to high-throughput TCR beta sequencing. Patients were enrolled in a phase 2 open-label single-center ibrutinib monotherapy trial. The data belong to a study of cytotoxic CD8 clonotypes in ibrutinib-treated CLL (dated by TCRdb to about 2021). For the study in its entirety: The cohort had about a dozen relapsed/refractory and under 16 treatment-naive patients; some 17 were IGHV unmutated. Every remission and progressive disease sample was obtained while ibrutinib was still being received by the patients. Partial responses were observed in roughly 25 patients and complete responses in 2; after a median follow-up of 68 months, remission was maintained in approximately 14 patients and progression was observed in roughly twelve. Of the 90 or so participants in the trial, 20 to 30 had longitudinal samples available. Response samples were obtained after a median of 12 months of treatment, with a range of about 6 to 36 months. Cryopreserved peripheral blood mononuclear cells were collected at three points: before therapy, at response, and at either sustained remission or disease progression. On average, each sample yielded some 250,000 productive templates and 94,082 productive rearrangements.

CDR1 and CDR2, looked up from the germline V gene (reference sequence), are MNHEY and SMNVEV. From cysteine to phenylalanine, the CDR3 is 13 amino acids long. Kept here is only the CDR3 DNA, which spans 39 bases and is read in frame from base 1. Trimming removed 4 bases from V and 4 bases from J, leaving 10 bases between the germline ends. General conclusions and limits of the study: Clonality increased at ibrutinib response, stayed stable in sustained remission, and fell back toward baseline at progression. Baseline clonality exceeded that of age-matched healthy donors and correlated strongly with circulating CD8+ T-cell counts. Public clonotypes were rare and either shrank or stayed stable during treatment, and the rise in clonality at ibrutinib response reflected expansion of private clonotypes. Lymph node repertoires were not examined, and the timing of sampling was not matched between patients in sustained remission and those whose disease progressed.

A MiSeq instrument was used for deep resolution sequencing, which targeted depths ranging from 1 in 1 million up to 1 in 200,000 T cells, with coverage averaging 10x for each clonotype. The immunoSEQ hsTCRB Kit was used to generate the TCR beta libraries. Per the source publication's procedure: ImmunoSEQ Data Assistant and ImmunoSEQ Analyzer were used for data analysis, and V, D and J genes were assigned according to IMGT definitions. Clonality, which ranges from 0 to 1, was calculated by subtracting the normalized Shannon entropy of productive rearrangement frequencies from one. Only overrepresented clonotypes making up at least 0.05% of the repertoire of each patient were included in the public clonotype analysis. Thirteen age-matched healthy donor repertoires from immuneACCESS were used as controls for clonality. Not all clones reach the TCRdb copy of this immuneACCESS table, which keeps in-frame sequences only. Checked studies attribute under half of the gap to unresolved V genes and leave the rest unexplained. That table supplies the V and J calls and clone size; D and trimming were determined from the DNA. The sample profile shows approximately 120,000 clones; about 50% of them were found once. The top ten clones comprise about 40% of the sample.

The material was PBMCs, obtained after 24 months of ibrutinib treatment. The receptor's source is a human donor with chronic lymphocytic leukemia. The chain couples TRBV27 to TRBJ2-5; the D gene is perhaps TRBD2, on 5 matching bases. The CDR3 in this case is CASSYRGGETQYF. The DNA reads as follows: TGTGCCAGCAGTTATCGGGGTGGAGAGACCCAGTACTTC.